Listed here are 2 T cell receptor beta chains from one sample, sequenced in a study of blood T cell repertoires in COVID-19. Assay: immunoSEQ multiplex PCR; the TCRdb copy retains only in-frame clones and omits some. The data contain 220,000 or so clones, 86% of them singletons. The source material was PBMCs or T cells enriched from blood (not recorded which). These receptors came from a woman in her 50s who had recovered from COVID-19.

The V gene is TRBV29-1, the J gene TRBJ2-7; D remains unclear. Trimming stripped 1 base from V and 6 bases from J, with 13 bases between. The V gene's germline CDR1 is SQVTM and CDR2 ANQGSEA. This CDR3 is built from 13 residues. The CDR3 region is CSVEAVGPGEQYF. The CDR3 DNA reads TGCAGCGTTGAAGCGGTGGGTCCAGGCGAGCAGTACTTC.

This clone was recorded only once. The V and J genes are TRBV3-1 (or the pseudogene TRBV3-2) and TRBJ2-6, with unresolved D. Per the germline V gene, CDR1 is LGHDT and CDR2 is YNNKEL (reference sequence). This CDR3 is 15 amino acids long. V dropped 1 base and J dropped 4 bases, with 8 bases sitting between them. The CDR3 loop reads CASSQGASGANVLTF. In DNA form, the CDR3 reads TGTGCCAGCAGCCAAGGGGCGTCGGGGGCCAACGTCCTGACTTTC.